The sequence of this TCR beta chain was determined in a study of CD8 T cells in Susac syndrome. Random hexamers served to reverse transcribe roughly 0.45 to 1 ug RNA. Via MiXCR, TCRdb re-called the immunoSEQ multiplex PCR reads, giving one row per CDR3 protein. The sample lists roughly 160,000 distinct CDR3 sequences; 95% to 97% were seen once. The V gene's germline CDR1 is SGDLS and CDR2 YYNGEE. Germline trimming cut 4 bases from V and 0 bases from J; bases unmatched to any gene: 8. The CDR3 totals 18 residues. The chain combines TRBV9 with TRBJ2-6, with 9 bases matching TRBD1. What was sequenced was CD4+ T cells from PBMCs. This receptor was identified in a human donor with Susac syndrome. CDR3 nucleotide sequence: TGTGCCAGCAGCCCGCGACAGGGGGGGGACTCTGGGGCCAACGTCCTGACTTTC. Residues: CASSPRQGGDSGANVLTF.